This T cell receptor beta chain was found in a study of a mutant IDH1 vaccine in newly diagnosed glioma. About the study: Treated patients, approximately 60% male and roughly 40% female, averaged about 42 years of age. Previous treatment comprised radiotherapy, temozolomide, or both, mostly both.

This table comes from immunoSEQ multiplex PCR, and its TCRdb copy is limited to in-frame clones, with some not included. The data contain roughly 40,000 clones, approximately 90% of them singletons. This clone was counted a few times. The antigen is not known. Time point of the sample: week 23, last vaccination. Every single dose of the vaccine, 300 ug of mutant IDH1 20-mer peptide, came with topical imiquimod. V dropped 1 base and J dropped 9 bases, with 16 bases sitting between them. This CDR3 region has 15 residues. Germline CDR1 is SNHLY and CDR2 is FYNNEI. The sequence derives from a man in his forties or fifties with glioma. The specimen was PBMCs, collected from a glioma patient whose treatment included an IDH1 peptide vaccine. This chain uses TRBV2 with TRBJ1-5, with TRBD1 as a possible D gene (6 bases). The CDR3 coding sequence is TGTGCCAGCAGTGAAGGGACAGCGGGCGAGAGGCCCCAGCATTTT. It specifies CASSEGTAGERPQHF.